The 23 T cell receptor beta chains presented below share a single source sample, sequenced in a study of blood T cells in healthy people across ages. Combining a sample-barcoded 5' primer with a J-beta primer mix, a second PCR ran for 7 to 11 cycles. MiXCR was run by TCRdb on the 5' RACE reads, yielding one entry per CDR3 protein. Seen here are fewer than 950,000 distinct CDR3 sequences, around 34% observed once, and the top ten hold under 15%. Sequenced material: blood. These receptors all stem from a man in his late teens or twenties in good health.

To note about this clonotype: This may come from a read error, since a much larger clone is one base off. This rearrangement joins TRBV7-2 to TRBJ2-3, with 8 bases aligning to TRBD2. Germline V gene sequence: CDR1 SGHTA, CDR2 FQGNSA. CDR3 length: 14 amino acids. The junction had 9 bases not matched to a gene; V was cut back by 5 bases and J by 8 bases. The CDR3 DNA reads TGTGCCAGCAGCCCCGGACTAGCTTTGGGTACGCAGTATTTT. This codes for CASSPGLALGTQYF.

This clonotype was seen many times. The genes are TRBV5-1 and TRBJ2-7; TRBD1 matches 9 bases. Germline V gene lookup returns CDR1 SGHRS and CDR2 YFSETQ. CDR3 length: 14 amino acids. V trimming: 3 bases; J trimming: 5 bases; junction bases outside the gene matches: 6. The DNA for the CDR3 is TGCGCCAGCAGCTCAAGGACAGGGGTCCACGAGCAGTACTTC. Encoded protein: CASSSRTGVHEQYF. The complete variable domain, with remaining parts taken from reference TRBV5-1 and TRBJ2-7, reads KAGVTQTPRYLIKTRGQQVTLSCSPISGHRSVSWYQQTPGQGLQFLFEYFSETQRNKGNFPGRFSGRQFSNSRSEMNVSTLELGDSALYLCASSSRTGVHEQYFGPGTRLTVT.

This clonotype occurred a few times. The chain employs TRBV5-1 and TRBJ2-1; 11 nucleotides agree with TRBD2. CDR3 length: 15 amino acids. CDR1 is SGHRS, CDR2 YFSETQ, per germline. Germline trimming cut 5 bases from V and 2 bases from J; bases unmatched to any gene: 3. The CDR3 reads CASRIAGGAYNEQFF. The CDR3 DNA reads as TGCGCCAGCAGGATAGCGGGGGGGGCCTACAATGAGCAGTTCTTC.

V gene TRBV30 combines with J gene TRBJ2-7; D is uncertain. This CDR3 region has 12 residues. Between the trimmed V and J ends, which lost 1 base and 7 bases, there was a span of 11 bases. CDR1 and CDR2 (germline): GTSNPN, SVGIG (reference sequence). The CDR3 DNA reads TGTGCCTGGAGTGCCGTGGGCAATGAGCAGTACTTC. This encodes CAWSAVGNEQYF. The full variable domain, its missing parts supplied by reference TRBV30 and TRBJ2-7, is SQTIHQWPATLVQPVGSPLSLECTVEGTSNPNLYWYRQAAGRGLQLLFYSVGIGQISSEVPQNLSASRPQDRQFILSSKKLLLSDSGFYLCAWSAVGNEQYFGPGTRLTVT.

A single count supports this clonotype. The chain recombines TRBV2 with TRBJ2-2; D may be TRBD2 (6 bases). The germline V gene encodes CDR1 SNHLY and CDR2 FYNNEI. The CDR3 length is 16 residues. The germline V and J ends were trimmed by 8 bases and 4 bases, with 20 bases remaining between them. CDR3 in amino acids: CASAQETGVLTGELFF. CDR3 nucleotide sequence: TGTGCCAGCGCCCAGGAGACGGGGGTCCTCACCGGGGAGCTGTTTTTT.

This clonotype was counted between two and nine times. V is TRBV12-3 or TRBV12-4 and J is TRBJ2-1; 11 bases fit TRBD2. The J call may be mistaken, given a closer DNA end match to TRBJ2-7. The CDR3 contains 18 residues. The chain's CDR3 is CASRITSGGHISYNEQYF. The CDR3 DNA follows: TGTGCCAGCAGAATAACTAGCGGGGGCCATATCTCCTACAATGAGCAGTACTTC.

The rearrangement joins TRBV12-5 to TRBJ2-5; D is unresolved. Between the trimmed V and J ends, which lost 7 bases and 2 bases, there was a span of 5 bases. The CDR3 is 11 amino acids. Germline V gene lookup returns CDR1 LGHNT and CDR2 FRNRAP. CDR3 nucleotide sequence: TGTGCTAGTGCCCTACAAGAGACCCAGTACTTC. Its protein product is CASALQETQYF.

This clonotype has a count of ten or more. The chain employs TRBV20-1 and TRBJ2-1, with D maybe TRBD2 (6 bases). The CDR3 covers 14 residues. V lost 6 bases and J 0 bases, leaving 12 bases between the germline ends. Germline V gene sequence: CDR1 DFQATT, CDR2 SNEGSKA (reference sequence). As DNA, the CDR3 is TGCAGTGCCCCAACCGGGGGCTCCTACAATGAGCAGTTCTTC. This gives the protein CSAPTGGSYNEQFF.

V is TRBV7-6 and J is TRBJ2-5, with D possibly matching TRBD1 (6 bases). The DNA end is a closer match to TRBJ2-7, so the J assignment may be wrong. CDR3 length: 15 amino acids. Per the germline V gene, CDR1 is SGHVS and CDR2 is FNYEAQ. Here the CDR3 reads CASSLGQGFWDEQYF. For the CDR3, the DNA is TGTGCCAGCAGCTTAGGGCAGGGGTTTTGGGACGAGCAGTACTTC.

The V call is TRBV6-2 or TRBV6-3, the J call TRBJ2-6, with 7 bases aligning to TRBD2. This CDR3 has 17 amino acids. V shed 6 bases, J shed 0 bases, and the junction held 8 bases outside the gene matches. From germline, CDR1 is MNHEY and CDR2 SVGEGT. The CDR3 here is CASSPGGFRSGANVLTF. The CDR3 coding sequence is TGTGCCAGCAGCCCCGGGGGGTTCCGCTCTGGGGCCAACGTCCTGACTTTC.

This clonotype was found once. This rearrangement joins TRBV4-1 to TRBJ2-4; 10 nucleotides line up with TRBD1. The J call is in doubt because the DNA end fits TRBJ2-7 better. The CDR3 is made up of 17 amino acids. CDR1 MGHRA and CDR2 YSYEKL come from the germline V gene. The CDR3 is CASSQRAPRTGGYEQYF. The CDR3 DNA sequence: TGCGCCAGCAGCCAAAGGGCTCCTAGGACAGGGGGCTACGAGCAGTACTTC.

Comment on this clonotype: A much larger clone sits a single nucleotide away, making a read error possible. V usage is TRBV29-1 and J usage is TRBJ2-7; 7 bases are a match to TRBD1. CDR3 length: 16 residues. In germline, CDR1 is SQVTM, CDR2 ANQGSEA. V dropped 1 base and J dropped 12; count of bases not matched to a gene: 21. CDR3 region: CSVEVGGRITGETRYF. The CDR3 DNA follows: TGCAGCGTTGAAGTAGGGGGCCGGATCACCGGGGAGACCCGGTACTTC.

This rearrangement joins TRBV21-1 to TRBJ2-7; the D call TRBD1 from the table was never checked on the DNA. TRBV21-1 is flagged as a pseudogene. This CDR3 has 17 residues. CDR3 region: CASSKVDRTQGGYEQYF. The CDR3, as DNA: TGTGCCAGCAGCAAAGTTGATAGGACACAAGGAGGTTACGAGCAGTACTTC.

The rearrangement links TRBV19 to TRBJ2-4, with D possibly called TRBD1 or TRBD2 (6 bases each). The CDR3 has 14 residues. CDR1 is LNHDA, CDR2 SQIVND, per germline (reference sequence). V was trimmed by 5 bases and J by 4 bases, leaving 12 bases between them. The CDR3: CASSLGGWKNIQYF. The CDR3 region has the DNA TGTGCCAGTAGTTTGGGGGGCTGGAAAAACATTCAGTACTTC.

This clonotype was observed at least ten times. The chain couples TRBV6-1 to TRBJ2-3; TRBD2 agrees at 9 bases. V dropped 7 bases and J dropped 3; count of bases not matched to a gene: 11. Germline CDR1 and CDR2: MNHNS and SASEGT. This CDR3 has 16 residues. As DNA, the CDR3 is TGTGCCAGCAATCCGGGACTAGCATTTGGTACAGATACGCAGTATTTT. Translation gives CASNPGLAFGTDTQYF.

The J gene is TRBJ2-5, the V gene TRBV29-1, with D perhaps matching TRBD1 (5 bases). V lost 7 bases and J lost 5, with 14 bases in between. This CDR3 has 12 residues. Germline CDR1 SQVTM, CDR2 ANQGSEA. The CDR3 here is CSGSRARETQYF. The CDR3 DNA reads TGCAGCGGCAGCAGGGCCCGCGAGACCCAGTACTTC.

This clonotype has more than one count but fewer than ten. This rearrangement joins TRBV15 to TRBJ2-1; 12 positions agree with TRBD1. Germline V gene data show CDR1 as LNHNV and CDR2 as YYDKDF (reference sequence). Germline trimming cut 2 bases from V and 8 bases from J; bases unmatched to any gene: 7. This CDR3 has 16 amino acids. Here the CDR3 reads CATSRSGTGGFDEQFF. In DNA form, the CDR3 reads TGTGCCACCAGCAGATCCGGGACAGGGGGCTTCGATGAGCAGTTCTTC.

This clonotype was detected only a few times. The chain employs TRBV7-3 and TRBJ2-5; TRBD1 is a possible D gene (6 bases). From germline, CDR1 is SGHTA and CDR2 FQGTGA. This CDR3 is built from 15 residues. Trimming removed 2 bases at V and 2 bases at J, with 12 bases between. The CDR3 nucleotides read TGTGCCAGCAGCTTAGAAGGGGGTTTACAAGAGACCCAGTACTTC. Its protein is CASSLEGGLQETQYF. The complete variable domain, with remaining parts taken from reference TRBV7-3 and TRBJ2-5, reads GAGVSQTPSNKVTEKGKYVELRCDPISGHTALYWYRQSLGQGPEFLIYFQGTGAADDSGLPNDRFFAVRPEGSVSTLKIQRTERGDSAVYLCASSLEGGLQETQYFGPGTRLLVL.

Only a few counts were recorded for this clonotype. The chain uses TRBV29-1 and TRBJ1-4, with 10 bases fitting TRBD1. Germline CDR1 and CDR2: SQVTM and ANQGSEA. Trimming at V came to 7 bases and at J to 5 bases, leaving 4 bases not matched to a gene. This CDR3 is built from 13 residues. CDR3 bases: TGCAGCGGGTGGACAGGGGGGAATGAAAAACTGTTTTTT. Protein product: CSGWTGGNEKLFF.

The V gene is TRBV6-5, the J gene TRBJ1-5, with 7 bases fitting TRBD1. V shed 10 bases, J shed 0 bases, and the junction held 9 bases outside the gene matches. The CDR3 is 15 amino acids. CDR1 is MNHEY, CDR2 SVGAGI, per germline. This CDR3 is CANRTGGNSNQPQHF. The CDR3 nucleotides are TGTGCCAACCGGACAGGCGGGAATAGCAATCAGCCCCAGCATTTT.

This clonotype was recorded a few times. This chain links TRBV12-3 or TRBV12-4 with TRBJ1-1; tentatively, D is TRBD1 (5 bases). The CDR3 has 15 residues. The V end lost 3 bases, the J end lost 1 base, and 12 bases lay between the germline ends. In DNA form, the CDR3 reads TGTGCCAGCAGTTTGGGGCAGACGAAGAACACTGAAGCTTTCTTT. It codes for CASSLGQTKNTEAFF.

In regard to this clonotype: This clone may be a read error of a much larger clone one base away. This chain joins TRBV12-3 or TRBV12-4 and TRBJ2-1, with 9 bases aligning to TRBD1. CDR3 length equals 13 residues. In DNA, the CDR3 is TGTGCCAGCGGTCGGGACAGGGCTGGTGAGCGGTTCTTC. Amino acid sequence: CASGRDRAGERFF.

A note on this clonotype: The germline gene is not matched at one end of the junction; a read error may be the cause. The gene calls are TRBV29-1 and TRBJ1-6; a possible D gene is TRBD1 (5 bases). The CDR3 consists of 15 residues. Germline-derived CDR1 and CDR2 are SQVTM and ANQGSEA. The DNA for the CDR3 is TGTAGCGTTCGTTTGGCAGGGAGGTATAATTCACCCCTCCACTTT. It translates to CSVRLAGRYNSPLHF.